This TCR beta chain was observed in a study of control samples from healthy donors and cancer patients. Generated by immunoSEQ multiplex PCR, the TCRdb table keeps only in-frame clones and is missing some. Of roughly 88,000 clones in the sample, 91% are singletons; the top ten hold roughly 18%. CDR3 length: 15 amino acids. Germline assignment: CDR1 WNHNN and CDR2 SYGVQD (reference sequence). V dropped 6 bases and J dropped 5; count of bases not matched to a gene: 4. This TCR derives from a man between 50 and 59 years old in good health. The sequencing sample was made of blood. This chain joins TRBV10-1 and TRBJ2-1; 13 bases are shared with TRBD2. This CDR3 is CASRDGTSGNNEQFF. CDR3 nucleotides: TGCGCCAGCAGGGATGGGACTAGCGGGAACAATGAGCAGTTCTTC.